This TCR beta chain appears in the sequencing data of a study of blood T cell repertoires in COVID-19. Germline V gene sequence: CDR1 MNHEY, CDR2 SMNVEV (reference sequence). V lost 5 bases and J lost 0; bases outside the gene matches: 15. There are 18 residues in the CDR3. Original processing methods: Nucleated cell counts were estimated from reference gene primer amplification. The method was immunoSEQ multiplex PCR; TCRdb's version includes in-frame clones alone and lacks a portion of them. For V, J and clone size, that table is used; D and trimming come from the DNA. The table records hundreds of thousands of clones, roughly 86% of them present only once.

The chain combines TRBV27 with TRBJ1-1; 7 positions agree with TRBD1. The receptor was derived from an older man with acute or convalescent COVID-19. The sequencing input was peripheral blood. The CDR3 sequence is CASSPRGGAGPMNTEAFF. In nucleotides, the CDR3 is TGTGCCAGCAGTCCTCGAGGGGGCGCGGGGCCAATGAACACTGAAGCTTTCTTT.